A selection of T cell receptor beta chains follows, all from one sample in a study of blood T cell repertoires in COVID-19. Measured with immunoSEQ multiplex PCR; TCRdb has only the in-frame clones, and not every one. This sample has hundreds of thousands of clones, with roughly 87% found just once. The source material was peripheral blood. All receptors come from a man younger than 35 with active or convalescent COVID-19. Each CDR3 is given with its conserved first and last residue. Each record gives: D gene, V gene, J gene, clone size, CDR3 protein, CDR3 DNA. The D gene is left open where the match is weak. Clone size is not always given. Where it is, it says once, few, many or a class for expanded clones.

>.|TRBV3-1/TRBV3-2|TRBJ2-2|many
CASSPEQGWSGELFF
TGTGCCAGCAGCCCAGAACAGGGTTGGTCCGGGGAGCTGTTTTTT
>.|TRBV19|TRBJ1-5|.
CASSSPPETGYSNQPQHF
TGTGCCAGTAGCTCCCCCCCCGAGACAGGATATAGCAATCAGCCCCAGCATTTT
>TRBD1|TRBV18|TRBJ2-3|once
CASSPEGAGTDTQYF
TGTGCCAGCTCACCTGAGGGGGCTGGCACAGATACGCAGTATTTT
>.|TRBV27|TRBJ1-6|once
CASSYRNLAGRNSPLHF
TGTGCCAGCAGCTATAGAAACTTGGCAGGGAGGAATTCACCCCTCCACTTT
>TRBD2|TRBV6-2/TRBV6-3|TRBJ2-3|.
CASSYLAGGPIPTDTQYF
TGTGCCAGCAGTTACTTAGCGGGGGGCCCAATTCCCACAGATACGCAGTATTTT
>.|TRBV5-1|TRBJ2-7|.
CASNLIGSGLDEQYF
TGCGCCAGCAACCTCATTGGTTCTGGCCTGGACGAGCAGTACTTC
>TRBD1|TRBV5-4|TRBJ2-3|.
CASSSQYRGDTQYF
TGTGCCAGCAGCTCGCAGTACAGGGGAGATACGCAGTATTTT
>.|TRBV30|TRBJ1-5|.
CAWRFRGSGNQPQHF
TGTGCCTGGCGCTTCAGGGGCTCGGGCAATCAGCCCCAGCATTTT
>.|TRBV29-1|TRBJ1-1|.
CSVARQNTEAFF
TGCAGCGTTGCTCGACAAAACACTGAAGCTTTCTTT
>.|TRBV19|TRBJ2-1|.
CASSLVAYNEQFF
TGTGCCAGTAGTCTAGTAGCTTACAATGAGCAGTTCTTC
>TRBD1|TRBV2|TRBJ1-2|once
CASSLQGHGYTF
TGTGCCAGCAGTTTACAGGGGCATGGCTACACCTTC
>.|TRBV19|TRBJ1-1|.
CASSSLVAGGNTEAFF
TGTGCCAGTAGTTCTCTCGTTGCGGGTGGGAACACTGAAGCTTTCTTT
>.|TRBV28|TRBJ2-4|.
CASSLGGAKNIQYF
TGTGCCAGCAGTTTAGGCGGAGCCAAAAACATTCAGTACTTC
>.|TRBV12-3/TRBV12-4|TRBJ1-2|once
CASTAGGYRSDTF
TGTGCCAGCACTGCGGGCGGGTATAGGTCGGACACCTTC
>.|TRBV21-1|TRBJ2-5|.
CASSKYASGGQETQYF
TGTGCCAGCAGCAAATACGCTAGCGGGGGACAAGAGACCCAGTACTTC
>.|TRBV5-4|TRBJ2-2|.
CASRTGTTNTGELFF
TGTGCCAGCAGAACCGGGACAACAAACACCGGGGAGCTGTTTTTT
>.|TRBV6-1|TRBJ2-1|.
CASSEALGSEQFF
TGTGCCAGCAGTGAAGCGCTAGGGAGTGAGCAGTTCTTC
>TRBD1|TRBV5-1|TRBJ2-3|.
CASKPGPGQGALDTQYF
TGCGCCAGCAAACCGGGTCCGGGACAGGGGGCTTTAGATACGCAGTATTTT
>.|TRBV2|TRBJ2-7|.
CASSVVQGDEQYF
TGTGCCAGCAGTGTAGTCCAGGGCGACGAGCAGTACTTC
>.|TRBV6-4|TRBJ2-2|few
CASSDSAANTGELFF
TGTGCCAGCAGTGACTCGGCCGCGAACACCGGGGAGCTGTTTTTT
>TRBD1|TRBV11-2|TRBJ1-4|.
CASSLYTSTTGGDEKLFF
TGTGCCAGCAGCTTATATACCTCCACGACAGGGGGTGATGAAAAACTGTTTTTT
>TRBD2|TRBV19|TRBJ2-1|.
CASSPPGLEYNEQFF
TGTGCCAGTAGTCCTCCGGGACTAGAATACAATGAGCAGTTCTTC
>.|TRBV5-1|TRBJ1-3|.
CASSLASSGAGNTIYF
TGCGCCAGCAGCTTGGCCTCCTCGGGGGCTGGAAACACCATATATTTT
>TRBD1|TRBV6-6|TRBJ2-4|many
CASTTTGTGGKNIQYF
TGTGCCAGCACCACCACCGGGACAGGGGGCAAAAACATTCAGTACTTC
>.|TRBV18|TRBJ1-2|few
CASSPGGPGGYTF
TGTGCCAGCTCACCTGGGGGCCCAGGTGGCTACACCTTC
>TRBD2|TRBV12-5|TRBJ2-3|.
CASGNSGGGTDTQYF
TGTGCTAGTGGAAATAGCGGGGGGGGCACAGATACGCAGTATTTT
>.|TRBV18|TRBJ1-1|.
CASSSEKTGTEAFF
TGTGCCAGCTCATCAGAAAAGACAGGCACTGAAGCTTTCTTT
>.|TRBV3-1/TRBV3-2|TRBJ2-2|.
CASSQTIKTDRQTGELFF
TGTGCCAGCAGCCAAACGATAAAAACGGACAGACAGACCGGGGAGCTGTTTTTT
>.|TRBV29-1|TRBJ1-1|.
CSVASDTEAFF
TGCAGCGTTGCATCGGACACTGAAGCTTTCTTT
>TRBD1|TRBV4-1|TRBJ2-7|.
CASSFSPGTGAYEQYF
TGCGCCAGCAGCTTTTCCCCCGGGACAGGGGCCTACGAGCAGTACTTC
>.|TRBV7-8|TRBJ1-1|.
CASSLWREEAFF
TGTGCCAGCAGCTTATGGAGAGAGGAAGCTTTCTTT
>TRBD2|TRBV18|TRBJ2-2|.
CASTGSGGTNTGELFF
TGTGCCAGCACCGGGTCGGGGGGAACGAACACCGGGGAGCTGTTTTTT
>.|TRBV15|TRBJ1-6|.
CATSREGDSPLHF
TGTGCCACCAGCAGAGAAGGGGATTCACCCCTCCACTTT
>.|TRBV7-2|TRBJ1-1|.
CASSQSRLNTEAFF
TGTGCCAGCAGCCAAAGTCGGTTGAACACTGAAGCTTTCTTT
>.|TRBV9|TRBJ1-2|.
CASSVADSKYYGYTF
TGTGCCAGCAGCGTAGCGGACAGCAAATACTATGGCTACACCTTC
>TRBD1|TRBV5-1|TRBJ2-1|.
CASSPLGDSSYNEQFF
TGCGCCAGCAGCCCGTTAGGGGACAGCTCCTACAATGAGCAGTTCTTC
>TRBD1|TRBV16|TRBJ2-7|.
CASSLGQGAYEQYF
TGTGCCAGCAGCCTGGGACAGGGGGCCTACGAGCAGTACTTC
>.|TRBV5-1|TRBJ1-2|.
CASSLATGDYGYTF
TGCGCCAGCAGCTTGGCCACGGGGGACTATGGCTACACCTTC
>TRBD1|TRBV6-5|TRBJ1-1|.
CASSMPGGQNTEAFF
TGTGCCAGCAGTATGCCAGGGGGCCAGAACACTGAAGCTTTCTTT
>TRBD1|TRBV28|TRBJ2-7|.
CASSRTGQEQYF
TGTGCCAGCAGTCGGACAGGTCAGGAGCAGTACTTC
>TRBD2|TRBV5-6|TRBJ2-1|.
CASSLAARGGLYEQFF
TGTGCCAGCAGCTTGGCGGCGCGGGGGGGCCTCTATGAGCAGTTCTTC
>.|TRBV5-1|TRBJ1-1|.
CASSSGVTEAFF
TGCGCCAGCAGCTCAGGGGTGACTGAAGCTTTCTTT
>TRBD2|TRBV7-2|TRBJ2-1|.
CASIGTSGVYNEQFF
TGTGCCAGCATTGGGACTAGCGGGGTCTACAATGAGCAGTTCTTC
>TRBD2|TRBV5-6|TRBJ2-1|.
CASSRTSGGPGQFF
TGTGCCAGCAGTCGGACTAGCGGGGGGCCGGGGCAGTTCTTC
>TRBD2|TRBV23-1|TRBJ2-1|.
CASSQYIAGDFYNEQFF
TGCGCCAGCAGTCAGTATATAGCGGGAGACTTCTACAATGAGCAGTTCTTC